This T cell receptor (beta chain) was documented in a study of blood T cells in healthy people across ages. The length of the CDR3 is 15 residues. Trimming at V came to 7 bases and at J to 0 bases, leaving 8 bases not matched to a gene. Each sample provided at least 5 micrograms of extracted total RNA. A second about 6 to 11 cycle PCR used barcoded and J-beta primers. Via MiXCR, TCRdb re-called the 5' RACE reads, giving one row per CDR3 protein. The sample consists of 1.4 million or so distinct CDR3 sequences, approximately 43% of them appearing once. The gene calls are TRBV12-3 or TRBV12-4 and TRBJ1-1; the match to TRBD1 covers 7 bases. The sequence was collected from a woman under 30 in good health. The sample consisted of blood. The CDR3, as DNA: TGTGCCAGCATCAGACAGGGCCTCCTGAACACTGAAGCTTTCTTT. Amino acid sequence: CASIRQGLLNTEAFF.